The clone carrying this T cell receptor (beta chain) was counted ten times or more. The ends lost 4 bases at V and 10 bases at J; junction bases unmatched: 15. The germline V gene has CDR1 SEHNR and CDR2 FQNEAQ (reference sequence). This CDR3 region has 15 residues. The data were obtained in a study of kidney transplant recipient with SARS-CoV-2 infection. A single record per CDR3 protein comes from TCRdb applying MiXCR to the reads. The repertoire holds under 300,000 distinct CDR3 sequences, with around 26% as singletons. Sequencing used a blood sample, obtained at baseline and on roughly day 120 from a kidney transplant recipient. The receptor comes from a male patient aged 30 to 40 who had COVID-19 and was a kidney transplant recipient. A share of the T cells may be of graft donor origin. The chain joins TRBV7-9 to TRBJ2-5; 7 positions match TRBD2. Written as DNA, the CDR3 is TGTGCCAGCAGCTCCTACTTGGGGGGGGAGGAGGGCCAGTACTTC. Translating it yields CASSSYLGGEEGQYF.